This is a list of T cell receptor beta chains from one sample in a study of T-cell reconstitution after alpha-beta-depleted transplantation in children. A single record per CDR3 protein comes from TCRdb applying MiXCR to the PCR reads. The repertoire holds about 70,000 distinct CDR3 sequences, with 9.5% to 13% as singletons. The sample was PBMCs, taken before TCRalphabeta/CD19-depleted stem cell transplant. The receptors were gathered from a boy aged 10-17 years with acute myeloid leukemia, due to receive a stem cell transplant. CDR3s include the opening cysteine and the closing phenylalanine or tryptophan. A D gene is named only where the DNA matches it firmly. Size tells how often a clone was seen (once, few, many) or the class of an expanded clone, and some rows leave it out.

V	size	D	J	DNA	CDR3
TRBV4-1	many	NA	TRBJ2-5	TGCGCCAGCAGCCAAGCAGGGGGGGTGGAGACCCAGTACTTC	CASSQAGGVETQYF
TRBV13	many	NA	TRBJ1-2	TGTGCCAGCAGCCTTGGACAGTACCCGTATGGCTACACCTTC	CASSLGQYPYGYTF
TRBV5-1	many	NA	TRBJ2-5	TGCGCCAGCAGCTTGGGGGGAGTGATAGGGGGAGAGACCCAGTACTTC	CASSLGGVIGGETQYF
TRBV7-9	many	TRBD1	TRBJ2-2	TGTGCCAGCAGCTTTTCCGGGACAGGGGTATGGACCGGGGAGCTGTTTTTT	CASSFSGTGVWTGELFF
TRBV4-1	many	NA	TRBJ1-1	TGCGCCAGCAGCCAAGATGGCAGGGGGAACACTGAAGCTTTCTTT	CASSQDGRGNTEAFF
TRBV3-1	many	NA	TRBJ2-1	TGTGCCAGCAGCCAAACTAGCAACGTCCCGTTCTTC	CASSQTSNVPFF
TRBV11-2	many	TRBD2	TRBJ2-5	TGTGCCAGCAGCTCCGGTCTAGCGGGATATAAAAGCCAAGAGACCCAGTACTTC	CASSSGLAGYKSQETQYF
TRBV20-1	many	TRBD2	TRBJ2-7	TGCAGTGTCCCGCGGACTAGCGCATACTCCTACGAGCAGTACTTC	CSVPRTSAYSYEQYF
TRBV20-1	many	NA	TRBJ1-4	TGCAGTGCAAACTGGCGGTGGGGGGCGGCTAATGAAAAACTGTTTTTT	CSANWRWGAANEKLFF
TRBV7-6	many	NA	TRBJ1-2	TGTGCCAGCAGCTTAGACGCTCGACAACACTATGGCTACACCTTC	CASSLDARQHYGYTF
TRBV5-1	many	NA	TRBJ1-2	TGCGCCAGCAGCTTGTCCTCTCGGGTTGTCCATGGCTACACCTTC	CASSLSSRVVHGYTF
TRBV5-4	once	NA	TRBJ1-2	TGTGCCAGCAGCTTACCAAGGCAGAATACGGCTTGGTATGGCTACACCTTC	CASSLPRQNTAWYGYTF
TRBV20-1	many	TRBD1	TRBJ1-6	TGCAGTGCTAGGGAGGGGGGGACAGGTAATTCACCCCTCCACTTT	CSAREGGTGNSPLHF
TRBV12-3/TRBV12-4	many	NA	TRBJ2-6	TGTGCCAGCAGCGCATTTTCTGGGGCCAACGTCCTGACTTTC	CASSAFSGANVLTF
TRBV5-5	many	NA	TRBJ1-6	TGTGCCAGCAGCTTGGTATCGACGGGCTACTCCTATAATTCACCCCTCCACTTT	CASSLVSTGYSYNSPLHF
TRBV27	many	TRBD2	TRBJ2-2	TGTGCCAGCAGTAATATAGCGGGGGAAGACACCGGGGAGCTGTTTTTT	CASSNIAGEDTGELFF
TRBV5-1	many	NA	TRBJ1-3	TGCGCCAGCAGCTTGGAGGCTGGGTCCTACTCTGGAAACACCATATATTTT	CASSLEAGSYSGNTIYF
TRBV27	many	TRBD2	TRBJ2-1	TGTGCCAGCAGTTTATCCGCCATGCGGGAGAAGGAGCAGTTCTTC	CASSLSAMREKEQFF
TRBV5-1	many	NA	TRBJ2-5	TGCGCCAGCAGCCGGGGGACTCAAGAGACCCAGTACTTC	CASSRGTQETQYF
TRBV2	NA	NA	TRBJ2-3	TGTGCCAGCGATGGGGTGGGAACAGATACGCAGTATTTT	CASDGVGTDTQYF
TRBV5-1	many	TRBD1	TRBJ2-1	TGCGCCAGCAGCCGGGACAGGGCTTACAATGAGCAGTTCTTC	CASSRDRAYNEQFF
TRBV29-1	many	NA	TRBJ2-1	TGCAGCGTTGGAGTTATTAGGGAGTCGGGTGAGCAGTTCTTC	CSVGVIRESGEQFF
TRBV10-1	few	TRBD2	TRBJ2-1	TGCGCCAGCAGTTTGGGACTAGCAAACAATGAGCAGTTCTTC	CASSLGLANNEQFF
TRBV6-1	many	TRBD1	TRBJ1-2	TGTGCCAGCAGCAGACAGGGGGCGCGGGTCTATGGCTACACCTTC	CASSRQGARVYGYTF
TRBV12-3/TRBV12-4	many	TRBD1	TRBJ1-4	TGTGCCAGCAGTCATACAGGGGGAGGTGAAAAACTGTTTTTT	CASSHTGGGEKLFF
TRBV18	many	NA	TRBJ1-5	TGTGCCAGCTTCCCTGATAGCAATCAGCCCCAGCATTTT	CASFPDSNQPQHF
TRBV20-1	many	TRBD2	TRBJ2-3	TGCAGTGCTAGATTGACTAGCGGGAGGGATACGCAGTATTTT	CSARLTSGRDTQYF
TRBV4-1	many	NA	TRBJ1-2	TGCGCCAGCAGCCAAGGGGAGAACTATGGCTACACCTTC	CASSQGENYGYTF
TRBV7-9	many	NA	TRBJ1-1	TGTGCCAGCAGCTTAGGCGGCAGTCACACTGAAGCTTTCTTT	CASSLGGSHTEAFF
TRBV5-1	many	TRBD2	TRBJ2-3	TGCGCCAGCAGCTTGAGGGGACTAGCGAACCCAGATACGCAGTATTTT	CASSLRGLANPDTQYF
TRBV6-2/TRBV6-3	many	NA	TRBJ1-3	TGTGCCAGCGAACGGACCCGGCGGGCTTTTGGAAACACCATATATTTT	CASERTRRAFGNTIYF
TRBV15	many	NA	TRBJ2-2	TGTGCCACCAGCAGAGTTCGTCAGAACACCGGGGAGCTGTTTTTT	CATSRVRQNTGELFF
TRBV7-6	NA	TRBD1	TRBJ2-6	TGTGCCAGCAGCCGGACAGGGGCAGGGGCCAACGTCCTGACTTTC	CASSRTGAGANVLTF
TRBV11-2	few	TRBD2	TRBJ2-3	TGTGCCAGCATGCCCGGGCAGCTAGCGGGAGCGAGCACAGATACGCAGTATTTT	CASMPGQLAGASTDTQYF
TRBV15	many	TRBD1	TRBJ2-7	TGTGCCACCAGCAGATCAGGGGGCTACTACGAGCAGTACTTC	CATSRSGGYYEQYF
TRBV20-1	many	NA	TRBJ1-1	TGCAGTGCTAGCCCACTTCTCCGGCCCGGGAACACTGAAGCTTTCTTT	CSASPLLRPGNTEAFF
TRBV5-1	many	NA	TRBJ2-7	TGCGCCAGCAGCTTGTTGGAGGGCGCTGTGGGCCTCTACGAGCAGTACTTC	CASSLLEGAVGLYEQYF
TRBV12-3/TRBV12-4	many	NA	TRBJ1-3	TGTGCCAGCGAGTTCCAGGGTTACTCTGGAAACACCATATATTTT	CASEFQGYSGNTIYF
TRBV20-1	many	TRBD1	TRBJ2-3	TGCAGTGCTAGGGGGACAGGGAACACAGATACGCAGTATTTT	CSARGTGNTDTQYF
TRBV12-3/TRBV12-4	many	TRBD1	TRBJ2-1	TGTGCCAGCAGTTTAGGACAGGGATCCTACAATGAGCAGTTCTTC	CASSLGQGSYNEQFF
TRBV28	many	NA	TRBJ2-1	TGTGCCAGCAGTTTATCTGCGCTACTTGGCTATGAGCAGTTCTTC	CASSLSALLGYEQFF
TRBV11-1	many	NA	TRBJ2-7	TGTGCCAGCAGCTTCGGGTCCGAGCAGTACTTC	CASSFGSEQYF
TRBV25-1	NA	TRBD2	TRBJ2-1	TGTGCCAGCAGTTCCTCGGCGAGTGCTAGCGGGAGCAATGAGCAGTTCTTC	CASSSSASASGSNEQFF
TRBV29-1	many	NA	TRBJ1-1	TGCAGCGTTGAGGTCGCGGAAGCTTTCTTT	CSVEVAEAFF
TRBV7-2	many	NA	TRBJ2-7	TGTGCCAGCAGCTTGGTCCCGGCCTACGAGCAGTACTTC	CASSLVPAYEQYF